This paragraph reports one T cell receptor beta chain. The sample comes from a study of blood T cell repertoires in COVID-19. Per the original methods: Estimation of nucleated cell counts was performed using reference gene primer amplification. Sequenced by immunoSEQ multiplex PCR; TCRdb stores in-frame clones only, minus some. Clone size and the V and J calls come from that table; the DNA yielded D and trimming. The sample yields 250,000 to 350,000 clones, about four fifths seen once. The receptor was derived from a person between 65 and 79 years old with COVID-19, enrolled during active disease. Specimen: peripheral blood.

DNA of the CDR3: TGCAGCTACTACGGTGACTACGAGCAGTACTTC. Its translation: CSYYGDYEQYF. The V call is TRBV29-1, the J call TRBJ2-7; no reliable D call. This CDR3 region has 11 residues. Germline-derived CDR1 and CDR2 are SQVTM and ANQGSEA. Between the trimmed V and J ends, which lost 8 bases and 3 bases, there was a span of 11 bases.